The T cell receptor (beta chain) under discussion was sequenced for a study of regulatory T cells in long-lasting Graves disease. Study outcomes and limitations: Among samples with persistent disease, TRBV28, TRBJ1-2 and TRBJ2-5 were favored.

Time point of the sample: persistent/refractory GD, antithyroid drugs over 5 years with positive TRAb. The TCR library was prepared using RNA isolated from PBMCs. Germline V gives CDR1 MNHNS, CDR2 SASEGT. This CDR3 region has 14 residues. Losses at the gene ends were 3 bases for V and 8 bases for J; bases not matched to a gene: 2. The table lists this clonotype with many counts. The antigen is not known. TCR beta libraries were built with iRepertoire HTBI primers and Arm-PCR of CDR3 regions. TCRdb passed the multiplex PCR reads through MiXCR, listing each CDR3 protein once. The data contain about 430,000 distinct CDR3 sequences, under 25% of them singletons.

Sequencing was performed on peripheral blood mononuclear cells (PBMCs), taken when the disease was refractory, from a patient treated with antithyroid drugs. This rearrangement joins TRBV6-1 to TRBJ2-1; 12 bases line up with TRBD1. The TCR sequence derives from a female donor with Graves disease. CDR3 protein: CASSEGQGAYEQFF. The CDR3 coding sequence is TGTGCCAGCAGTGAGGGACAGGGGGCATATGAGCAGTTCTTC.